This TCR beta chain was found in a study of cytomegalovirus exposure and HLA in healthy donors. V lost 5 bases and J lost 1, with 8 bases in between. This CDR3 contains 14 residues. In germline, CDR1 is SGHTA, CDR2 FQGNSA. The primer mix had 60 Vbeta and 13 Jbeta primers. Clones were read by immunoSEQ multiplex PCR, and TCRdb kept only the in-frame ones, dropping some. This table has 150,000 to 200,000 clones, just under 80% appearing once. The chain joins TRBV7-2 to TRBJ2-2, with D unresolved. Specimen: PBMCs. The TCR was taken from a woman aged 45 to 65 in good health and CMV-seropositive. The CDR3 here is CASSPPGNTGELFF. CDR3 DNA: TGTGCCAGCAGCCCGCCAGGGAACACCGGGGAGCTGTTTTTT.